These 11 T cell receptor beta chains were sequenced from one sample in a study of beta chain features in type 1 diabetes. cDNA synthesis used the whole RNA isolate, giving expressed TCRB sequences. Data came from immunoSEQ multiplex PCR; TCRdb stores just in-frame clones and leaves some out. The sample consists of about 130,000 clones, about 8.7% of them appearing once. Sequencing used central memory CD4+ T cells from blood. The receptors stem from a man in his late teens or twenties in good health.

The chain couples TRBV5-6 to TRBJ1-6; 9 positions match TRBD1. V was pared by 4 bases and J by 9 bases, with 5 bases of the junction left unmatched. The CDR3 has 14 amino acids. Germline loops: CDR1 SGHDT, CDR2 YYEEEE. The CDR3 region has the DNA TGTGCCAGCAGCCCGTTGACAGGGGGTTCACCCCTCCACTTT. This encodes CASSPLTGGSPLHF.

This clone was observed a handful of times. The rearrangement uses TRBV6-5 and TRBJ2-7, with 8 bases that match TRBD1. V shed 6 bases, J shed 3 bases, and the junction held 10 bases outside the gene matches. The CDR3 sequence is 15 residues long. Looked up from germline, CDR1 is MNHEY and CDR2 is SVGAGI. The CDR3 protein is CASSTTGAKIYEQYF. CDR3 DNA: TGTGCCAGCAGCACGACAGGGGCGAAGATCTACGAGCAGTACTTC.

V gene TRBV6-1 combines with J gene TRBJ1-1; 8 bases fit TRBD1. This CDR3 is 15 amino acids long. V was pared by 2 bases and J by 4 bases, with 6 bases of the junction left unmatched. The germline CDR1 and CDR2 sequences are MNHNS and SASEGT. CDR3 region: CASSEQGAQVTEAFF. The DNA of the CDR3 is TGTGCCAGCAGTGAACAGGGGGCGCAGGTCACTGAAGCTTTCTTT.

This clone came up a few times. The V gene is TRBV10-3, the J gene TRBJ2-1, with D possibly matching TRBD2 (6 bases). Germline CDR1 is ENHRY and CDR2 is SYGVKD. This CDR3 is 12 amino acids long. The ends were cut back, 8 bases at V and 8 bases at J, with 13 bases in the middle. The CDR3: CAIGGSGDEQFF. CDR3 DNA: TGTGCCATCGGGGGGTCTGGAGATGAGCAGTTCTTC.

This clone has more than one count but fewer than ten. The CDR3 is CAWSNGQGFYEQYF. The CDR3 DNA follows: TGTGCCTGGAGCAACGGACAGGGATTCTACGAGCAGTACTTC. This sequence joins TRBV30 and TRBJ2-7; 8 positions match TRBD1. After removal of 3 bases from V and 3 bases from J, the junction contained 7 bases not matched to a gene. The germline CDR1 and CDR2 sequences are GTSNPN and SVGIG (reference sequence). This CDR3 has 14 residues.

This clone appeared a few times. The V and J genes are TRBV10-3 and TRBJ2-1, with TRBD2 as a possible D gene (6 bases). The CDR3 is 14 amino acids. Trimming cost V 0 bases and J 6 bases, with 9 bases left between them. Germline assignment: CDR1 ENHRY and CDR2 SYGVKD. In DNA form, the CDR3 reads TGTGCCATCAGTGAGTCAGTACTAGCCAATGAGCAGTTCTTC. Its protein is CAISESVLANEQFF.

This clone showed up just a few times. Other DNA sequences in the same sample also yield this CDR3. The chain uses TRBV18 and TRBJ1-4; D is unclear. The V gene's germline CDR1 is KGHSH and CDR2 LQKENI. The CDR3 totals 13 residues. V lost 6 bases to trimming and J lost 5 bases, with 10 bases between them. CDR3 in amino acids: CASSGQSNEKLFF. The CDR3 DNA sequence: TGTGCCAGCTCTGGGCAGTCGAATGAAAAACTGTTTTTT. The full variable domain, its missing parts supplied by reference TRBV18 and TRBJ1-4, is NAGVMQNPRHLVRRRGQEARLRCSPMKGHSHVYWYRQLPEEGLKFMVYLQKENIIDESGMPKERFSAEFPKEGPSILRIQQVVRGDSAAYFCASSGQSNEKLFFGSGTQLSVL.

The CDR3 protein is CASSHLSGGLYNEQFF. CDR3 sequence (DNA): TGTGCCAGCAGCCATCTAAGCGGGGGGCTCTACAATGAGCAGTTCTTC. V gene TRBV14 combines with J gene TRBJ2-1, with 9 bases fitting TRBD2. Unmatched junction bases numbered 6, after V lost 3 bases and J lost 3 bases. Germline V lookup: CDR1 SGHDN, CDR2 FVKESK. This CDR3 contains 16 residues.

This chain links TRBV19 with TRBJ2-7; D may be TRBD1 (6 bases). The CDR3 sequence is 13 residues long. The germline gives CDR1 LNHDA, CDR2 SQIVND (reference sequence). Trimming left V 7 bases short and J 2 bases short, with 12 bases between. The CDR3 here is CASKKGDAYEQYF. DNA of the CDR3: TGTGCCAGTAAAAAGGGGGACGCCTACGAGCAGTACTTC.

This chain connects TRBV5-4 to TRBJ2-5; 12 bases align to TRBD2. With 4 bases clipped from V and 4 bases from J, the junction kept 5 bases outside the gene matches. The length of the CDR3 is 15 residues. Per the germline V gene, CDR1 is SGHNT and CDR2 is YYREEE (reference sequence). The CDR3 loop is CASSVRLAGVETQYF. In nucleotides, the CDR3 is TGTGCCAGCAGCGTTAGACTAGCGGGGGTAGAGACCCAGTACTTC.

This clone occurred a few times. The CDR3 DNA follows: TGTGCCAGCAGCTTAGGAGTCCAGCGCCAAGAGACCCAGTACTTC. Translation gives CASSLGVQRQETQYF. The J gene is TRBJ2-5, the V gene TRBV7-6; D call uncertain. The V gene's germline CDR1 is SGHVS and CDR2 FNYEAQ. The V end lost 1 base, the J end lost 1 base, and 10 bases lay between the germline ends. This CDR3 has 15 amino acids.